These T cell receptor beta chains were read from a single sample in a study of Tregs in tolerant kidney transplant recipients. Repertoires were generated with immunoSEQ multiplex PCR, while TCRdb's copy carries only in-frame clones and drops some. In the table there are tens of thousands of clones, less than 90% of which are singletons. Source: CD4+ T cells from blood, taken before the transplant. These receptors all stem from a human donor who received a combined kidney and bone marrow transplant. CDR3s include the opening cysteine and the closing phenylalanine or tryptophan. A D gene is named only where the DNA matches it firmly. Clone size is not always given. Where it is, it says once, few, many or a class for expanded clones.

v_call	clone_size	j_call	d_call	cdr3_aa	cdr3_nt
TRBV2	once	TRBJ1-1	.	CASSLQGNTEAFF	TGTGCCAGCAGTTTACAGGGCAACACTGAAGCTTTCTTT
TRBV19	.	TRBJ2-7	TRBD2	CASSPGTSGPWDPYEQYF	TGTGCCAGTAGCCCCGGGACTAGCGGTCCCTGGGACCCCTACGAGCAGTACTTC
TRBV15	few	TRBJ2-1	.	CATSRIGDYGNEQFF	TGTGCCACCAGCAGAATTGGAGACTACGGCAATGAGCAGTTCTTC
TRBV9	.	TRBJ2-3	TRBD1	CASSVARQGADTQYF	TGTGCCAGCAGCGTAGCGCGGCAGGGGGCAGATACGCAGTATTTT
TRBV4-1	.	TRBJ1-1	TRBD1	CASSPTGLNTEAFF	TGCGCCAGCAGCCCGACAGGGCTGAACACTGAAGCTTTCTTT
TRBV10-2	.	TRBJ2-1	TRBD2	CASSEAGGSYNEQFF	TGCGCCAGCAGTGAGGCGGGAGGGAGCTACAATGAGCAGTTCTTC
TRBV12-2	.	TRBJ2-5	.	CASRFPTGALETQYF	TGTGCAAGTCGCTTTCCGACAGGGGCTTTAGAGACCCAGTACTTC
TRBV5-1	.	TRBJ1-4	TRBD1	CASSPDRDSEKLFF	TGCGCCAGCAGCCCTGACAGGGATAGTGAAAAACTGTTTTTT
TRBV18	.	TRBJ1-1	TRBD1	CASSPPGQGETEAFF	TGTGCCAGCTCACCCCCCGGTCAGGGGGAAACTGAAGCTTTCTTT
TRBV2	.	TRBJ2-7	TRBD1	CASLLTGGSYEQYF	TGTGCCAGCCTCCTGACAGGGGGATCCTACGAGCAGTACTTC
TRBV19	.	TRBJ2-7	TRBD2	CASKDSGSAIYEQYF	TGTGCCAGTAAGGATAGCGGGAGCGCAATTTACGAGCAGTACTTC
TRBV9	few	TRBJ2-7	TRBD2	CASSEQAGSLGKQYF	TGTGCCAGCAGCGAGCAAGCGGGATCCCTTGGCAAGCAGTACTTC
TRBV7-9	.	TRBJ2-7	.	CASSLGRGSYEQYF	TGTGCCAGCAGCTTAGGTAGGGGATCCTACGAGCAGTACTTC
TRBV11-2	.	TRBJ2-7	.	CASRDYSDRAGYEQYF	TGTGCCAGCCGCGACTATTCCGACAGAGCGGGCTACGAGCAGTACTTC